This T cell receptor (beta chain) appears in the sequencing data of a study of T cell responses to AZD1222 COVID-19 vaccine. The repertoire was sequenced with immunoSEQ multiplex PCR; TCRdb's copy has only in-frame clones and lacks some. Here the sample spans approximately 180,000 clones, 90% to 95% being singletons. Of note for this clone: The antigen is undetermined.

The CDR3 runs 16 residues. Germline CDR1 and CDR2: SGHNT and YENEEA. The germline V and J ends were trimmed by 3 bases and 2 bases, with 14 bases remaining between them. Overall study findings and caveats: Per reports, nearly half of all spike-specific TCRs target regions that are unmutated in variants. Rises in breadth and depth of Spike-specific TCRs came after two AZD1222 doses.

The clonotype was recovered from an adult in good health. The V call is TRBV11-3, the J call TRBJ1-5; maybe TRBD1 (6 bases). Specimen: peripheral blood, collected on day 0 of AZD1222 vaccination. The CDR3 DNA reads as TGTGCCAGCAGCTTTCAAGGGGGGGAATGCAATCAGCCCCAGCATTTT. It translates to CASSFQGGECNQPQHF.